These 13 T cell receptor beta chains share one sample of origin, sequenced in a study of glioma-infiltrating T cells after dendritic cell vaccination. Sample time point: after dendritic cell vaccination, including at tumor progression/relapse. Sequenced by immunoSEQ multiplex PCR; TCRdb stores in-frame clones only, minus some. The sample shows around 92,000 clones, 80% of them seen only once. Source: blood, taken after dendritic cell vaccination. The source is a human donor with glioblastoma.

The rearrangement joins TRBV5-5 to TRBJ1-5; D remains unclear. The CDR3 loop spans 18 amino acids. With 0 bases removed from V and 0 bases from J, the gap between germline ends came to 16 bases. The germline V gene encodes CDR1 SGHKS and CDR2 YYEKEE (reference sequence). CDR3 sequence: CASSLVPEGIYSNQPQHF. The CDR3 DNA reads TGTGCCAGCAGCTTGGTGCCAGAGGGCATTTATAGCAATCAGCCCCAGCATTTT.

The CDR3 protein is CASSPQSSGNEQYF. CDR3 DNA: TGCGCCAGCAGCCCCCAGAGTTCAGGAAACGAGCAGTACTTC. The V call is TRBV5-1, the J call TRBJ2-7; D is undetermined. Germline CDR1 SGHRS, CDR2 YFSETQ. The length of the CDR3 is 14 residues. V lost 4 bases and J 5 bases, leaving 16 bases between the germline ends.

The J gene is TRBJ2-1, the V gene TRBV19, with 9 bases fitting TRBD2. CDR3 length: 17 amino acids. Germline V gene sequence: CDR1 LNHDA, CDR2 SQIVND (reference sequence). The junction had 11 bases not matched to a gene; V was cut back by 4 bases and J by 4 bases. In DNA form, the CDR3 reads TGTGCCAGTAGTACCGGGGTAAGGCTAGCGGGATACAATGAGCAGTTCTTC. Translating gives CASSTGVRLAGYNEQFF.

CDR3 sequence (DNA): TGTGCCAGCACCCCTGGGACAGTCTACTCATTTTTGAACACTGAAGCTTTCTTT. It translates to CASTPGTVYSFLNTEAFF. This chain uses TRBV28 with TRBJ1-1; 7 bases agree with TRBD1. The V gene's germline CDR1 is MDHEN and CDR2 SYDVKM. V was pared by 7 bases and J by 0 bases, with 17 bases of the junction left unmatched. The CDR3 is 18 amino acids. The complete variable domain, with remaining parts taken from reference TRBV28 and TRBJ1-1, reads DVKVTQSSRYLVKRTGEKVFLECVQDMDHENMFWYRQDPGLGLRLIYFSYDVKMKEKGDIPEGYSVSREKKERFSLILESASTNQTSMYLCASTPGTVYSFLNTEAFFGQGTRLTVV.

The rearrangement uses TRBV7-9 and TRBJ1-5, with D unresolved. From germline, CDR1 is SEHNR and CDR2 FQNEAQ (reference sequence). CDR3 size: 13 residues. V lost 1 base and J lost 2, with 3 bases in between. CDR3 in amino acids: CASSLERNQPQHF. CDR3 nucleotides: TGTGCCAGCAGCTTAGAGCGCAATCAGCCCCAGCATTTT.

The chain joins TRBV19 to TRBJ2-4; 11 bases agree with TRBD2. Germline V gene lookup returns CDR1 LNHDA and CDR2 SQIVND (reference sequence). Trimming removed 1 base from V and 9 bases from J; junction bases left unmatched: 5. The CDR3 runs to 15 residues. In DNA, the CDR3 is TGTGCCAGTAGTATAGGGACTAGCGGGCTGGGCATTCAGTACTTC. Protein: CASSIGTSGLGIQYF.

The chain combines TRBV30 with TRBJ2-5; 12 nucleotides match TRBD2. This CDR3 has 16 residues. V lost 2 bases and J lost 0; bases outside the gene matches: 4. Germline CDR1 GTSNPN, CDR2 SVGIG (reference sequence). The CDR3 sequence is CAWSPGTSGYQETQYF. The CDR3 nucleotides are TGTGCCTGGAGTCCCGGGACTAGCGGGTACCAAGAGACCCAGTACTTC.

A few counts support this clone. V gene TRBV5-6 combines with J gene TRBJ2-1; tentatively, D is TRBD2 (5 bases). Trimming removed 1 base at V and 6 bases at J, with 17 bases between. Looked up from germline, CDR1 is SGHDT and CDR2 is YYEEEE. There are 16 residues in the CDR3. For the CDR3, the DNA is TGTGCCAGCAGCTTGAAAGTCCTAGCAGTTGCCAATGAGCAGTTCTTC. This encodes CASSLKVLAVANEQFF.

The genes are TRBV7-3 and TRBJ2-7; D call uncertain. Looked up from germline, CDR1 is SGHTA and CDR2 is FQGTGA. The V end was cut by 5 bases, the J end by 4 bases, with 12 bases between. This CDR3 is built from 13 residues. CDR3 bases: TGTGCCAGCAGCATATCCGACGGGTACGAGCAGTACTTC. It translates to CASSISDGYEQYF.

The genes are TRBV5-6 and TRBJ2-5; 13 bases agree with TRBD2. V was pared by 2 bases and J by 6 bases, with 7 bases of the junction left unmatched. The germline V gene has CDR1 SGHDT and CDR2 YYEEEE. This CDR3 region has 16 residues. The CDR3 nucleotides read TGTGCCAGCAGCTTCGAGACTAGCGGGAGGACGAAGACCCAGTACTTC. Residues: CASSFETSGRTKTQYF.

The chain has TRBV6-5 and TRBJ1-2, with 9 nucleotides matching TRBD1. This CDR3 region has 13 residues. CDR1 and CDR2 from the germline V gene are MNHEY and SVGAGI. V was pared by 6 bases and J by 5 bases, with 4 bases of the junction left unmatched. The CDR3 loop reads CASRFGTGYGYTF. The CDR3 DNA reads as TGTGCCAGCAGATTCGGGACAGGGTATGGCTACACCTTC.

V and J are TRBV30 and TRBJ2-7; 9 bases line up with TRBD1. The V gene end was trimmed by 8 bases and the J gene end by 1 base; junction bases not matched to a gene: 3. CDR1 GTSNPN and CDR2 SVGIG come from the germline V gene (reference sequence). The CDR3 is made up of 12 amino acids. CDR3 in DNA: TGTGCCGGAGACAGGGGGTCCTACGAGCAGTACTTC. This encodes CAGDRGSYEQYF.

The table lists this clone with a few counts. The chain joins TRBV5-1 to TRBJ2-1, with 12 positions matching TRBD2. This CDR3 spans 18 amino acids. V trimming: 2 bases; J trimming: 6 bases; junction bases outside the gene matches: 12. Per the germline V gene, CDR1 is SGHRS and CDR2 is YFSETQ. CDR3 region: CASSFGLAGGQYPNEQFF. DNA for the CDR3: TGCGCCAGCAGCTTTGGGCTAGCGGGGGGGCAGTACCCCAATGAGCAGTTCTTC.